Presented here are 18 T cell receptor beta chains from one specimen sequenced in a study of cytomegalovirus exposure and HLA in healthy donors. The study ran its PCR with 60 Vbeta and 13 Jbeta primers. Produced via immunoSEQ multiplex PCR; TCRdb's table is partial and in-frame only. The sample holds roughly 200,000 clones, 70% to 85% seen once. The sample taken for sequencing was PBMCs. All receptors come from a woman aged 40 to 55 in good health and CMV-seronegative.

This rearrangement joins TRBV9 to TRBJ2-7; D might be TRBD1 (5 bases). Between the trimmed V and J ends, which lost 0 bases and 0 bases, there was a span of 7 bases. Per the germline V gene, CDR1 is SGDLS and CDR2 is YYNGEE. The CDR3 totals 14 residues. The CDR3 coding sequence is TGTGCCAGCAGCGTAGACAGGCTCTCCTACGAGCAGTACTTC. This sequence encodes CASSVDRLSYEQYF.

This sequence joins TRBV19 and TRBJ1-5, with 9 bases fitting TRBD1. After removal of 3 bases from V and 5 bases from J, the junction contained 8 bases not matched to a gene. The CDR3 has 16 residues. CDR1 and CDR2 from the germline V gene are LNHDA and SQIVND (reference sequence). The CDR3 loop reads CASSIGPGQGHQPQHF. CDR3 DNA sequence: TGTGCCAGTAGTATTGGCCCAGGACAGGGGCATCAGCCCCAGCATTTT.

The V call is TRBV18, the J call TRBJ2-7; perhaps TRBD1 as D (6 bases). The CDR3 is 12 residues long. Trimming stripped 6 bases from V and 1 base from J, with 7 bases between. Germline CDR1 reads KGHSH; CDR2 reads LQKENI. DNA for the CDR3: TGTGCCAGCTCCGGACAGTCCTACGAGCAGTACTTC. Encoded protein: CASSGQSYEQYF.

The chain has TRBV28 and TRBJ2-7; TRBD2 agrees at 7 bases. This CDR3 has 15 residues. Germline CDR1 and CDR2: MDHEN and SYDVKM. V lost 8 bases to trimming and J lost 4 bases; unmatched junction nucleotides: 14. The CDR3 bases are TGTGCCAGCCTGACCTTTGGGGGGGTCGGGTACGAGCAGTACTTC. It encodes CASLTFGGVGYEQYF.

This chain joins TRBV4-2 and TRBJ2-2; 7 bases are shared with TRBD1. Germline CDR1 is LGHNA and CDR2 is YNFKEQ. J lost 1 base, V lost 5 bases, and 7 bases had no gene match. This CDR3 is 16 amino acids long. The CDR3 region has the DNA TGTGCCAGCAGCTCGCACAGGGGCGGGAACACCGGGGAGCTGTTTTTT. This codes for CASSSHRGGNTGELFF.

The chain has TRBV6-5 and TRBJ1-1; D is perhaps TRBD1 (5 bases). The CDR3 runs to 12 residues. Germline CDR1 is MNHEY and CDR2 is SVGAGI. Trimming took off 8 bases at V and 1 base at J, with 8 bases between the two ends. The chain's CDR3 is CASAQGNTEAFF. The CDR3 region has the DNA TGTGCCAGCGCTCAGGGGAACACTGAAGCTTTCTTT.

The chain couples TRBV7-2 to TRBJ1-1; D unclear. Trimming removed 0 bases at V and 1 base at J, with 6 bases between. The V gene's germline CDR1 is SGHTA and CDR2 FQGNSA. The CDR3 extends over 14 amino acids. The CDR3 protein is CASSLARRNTEAFF. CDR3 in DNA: TGTGCCAGCAGCTTAGCGCGGCGGAACACTGAAGCTTTCTTT. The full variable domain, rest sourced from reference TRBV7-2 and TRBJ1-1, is GAGVSQSPSNKVTEKGKDVELRCDPISGHTALYWYRQSLGQGLEFLIYFQGNSAPDKSGLPSDRFSAERTGGSVSTLTIQRTQQEDSAVYLCASSLARRNTEAFFGQGTRLTVV.

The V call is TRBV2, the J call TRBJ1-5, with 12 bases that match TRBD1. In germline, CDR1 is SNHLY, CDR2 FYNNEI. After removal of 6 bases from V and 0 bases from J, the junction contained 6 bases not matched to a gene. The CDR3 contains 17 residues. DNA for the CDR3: TGTGCCAGCAGGAGGGGACAGGGGGCTTATAGCAATCAGCCCCAGCATTTT. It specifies CASRRGQGAYSNQPQHF.

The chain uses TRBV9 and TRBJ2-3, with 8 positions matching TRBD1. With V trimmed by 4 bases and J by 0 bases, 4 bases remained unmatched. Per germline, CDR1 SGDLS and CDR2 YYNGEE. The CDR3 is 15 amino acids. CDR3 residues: CASSPRTGSTDTQYF. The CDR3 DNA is TGTGCCAGCAGCCCCCGGACAGGGAGCACAGATACGCAGTATTTT.

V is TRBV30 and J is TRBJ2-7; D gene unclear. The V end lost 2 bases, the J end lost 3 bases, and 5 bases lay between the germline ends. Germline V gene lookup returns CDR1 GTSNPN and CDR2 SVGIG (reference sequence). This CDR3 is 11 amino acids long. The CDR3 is CAWSSLYEQYF. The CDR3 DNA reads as TGTGCCTGGAGTTCTCTCTACGAGCAGTACTTC.

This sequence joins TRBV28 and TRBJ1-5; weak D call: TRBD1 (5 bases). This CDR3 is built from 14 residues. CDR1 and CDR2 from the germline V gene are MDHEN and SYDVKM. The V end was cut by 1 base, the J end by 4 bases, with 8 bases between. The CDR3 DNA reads TGTGCCAGCAGTTTATTGGGGCCGAATCAGCCCCAGCATTTT. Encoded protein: CASSLLGPNQPQHF.

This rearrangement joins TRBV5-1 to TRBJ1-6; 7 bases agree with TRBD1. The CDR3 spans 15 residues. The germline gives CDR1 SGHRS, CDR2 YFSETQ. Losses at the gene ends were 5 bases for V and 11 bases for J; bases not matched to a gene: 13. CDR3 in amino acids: CASRPAGQGETPLHF. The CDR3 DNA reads TGCGCCAGCAGACCGGCGGGGCAGGGGGAAACACCCCTCCACTTT.

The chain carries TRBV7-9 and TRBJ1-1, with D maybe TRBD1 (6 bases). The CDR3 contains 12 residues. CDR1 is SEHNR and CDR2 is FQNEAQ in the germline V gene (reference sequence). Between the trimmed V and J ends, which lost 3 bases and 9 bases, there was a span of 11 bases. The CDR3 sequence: CASSLGQHKAFF. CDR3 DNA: TGTGCCAGCAGCTTGGGACAACATAAAGCTTTCTTT.

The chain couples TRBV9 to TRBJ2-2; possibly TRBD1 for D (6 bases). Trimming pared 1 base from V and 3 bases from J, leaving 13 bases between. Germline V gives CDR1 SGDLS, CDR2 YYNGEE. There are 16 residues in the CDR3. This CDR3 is CASSVYGGPHTGELFF. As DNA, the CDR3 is TGTGCCAGCAGCGTATATGGGGGCCCCCACACCGGGGAGCTGTTTTTT.

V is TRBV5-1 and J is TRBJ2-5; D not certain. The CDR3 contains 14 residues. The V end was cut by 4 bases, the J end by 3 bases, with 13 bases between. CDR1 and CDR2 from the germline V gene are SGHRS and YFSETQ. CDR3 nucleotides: TGCGCCAGCAGCCAAACTAAGCCTGAAGAGACCCAGTACTTC. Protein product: CASSQTKPEETQYF.

CDR3 region: CASRSDRAGTEAFF. CDR3 bases: TGTGCCAGCAGATCGGACAGGGCCGGCACTGAAGCTTTCTTT. The chain links TRBV6-4 to TRBJ1-1, with 8 bases fitting TRBD1. The junction had 7 bases not matched to a gene; V was cut back by 6 bases and J by 4 bases. The CDR3 is 14 residues long. In germline, CDR1 is MRHNA, CDR2 SNTAGT.

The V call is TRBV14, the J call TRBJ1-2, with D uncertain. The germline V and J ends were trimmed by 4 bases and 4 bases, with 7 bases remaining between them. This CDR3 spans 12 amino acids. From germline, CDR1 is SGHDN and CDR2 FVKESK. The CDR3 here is CASSRRGYGYTF. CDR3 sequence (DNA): TGTGCCAGCAGCCGCCGGGGCTATGGCTACACCTTC. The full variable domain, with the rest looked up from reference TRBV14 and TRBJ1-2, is EAGVTQFPSHSVIEKGQTVTLRCDPISGHDNLYWYRRVMGKEIKFLLHFVKESKQDESGMPNNRFLAERTGGTYSTLKVQPAELEDSGVYFCASSRRGYGYTFGSGTRLTVV.

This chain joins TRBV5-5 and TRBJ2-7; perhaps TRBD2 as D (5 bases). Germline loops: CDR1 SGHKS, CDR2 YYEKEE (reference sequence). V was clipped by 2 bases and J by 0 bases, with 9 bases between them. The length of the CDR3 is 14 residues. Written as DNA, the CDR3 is TGTGCCAGCAGCTTCGTAGGGAGCTCCTACGAGCAGTACTTC. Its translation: CASSFVGSSYEQYF.